A single sample gave rise to the 10 T cell receptor beta chains below, sequenced in a study of cytomegalovirus exposure and HLA in healthy donors. PCR primers comprised 60 Vbeta and 13 Jbeta primers. The repertoire was sequenced with immunoSEQ multiplex PCR; TCRdb's copy has only in-frame clones and lacks some. The sample includes approximately 190,000 clones, around 83% of them seen just once. Material: PBMCs. These receptors all come from a woman in her late teens or twenties in good health and CMV-seronegative.

The rearrangement joins TRBV6-5 to TRBJ2-7, with TRBD2 identical over 10 bases. V lost 6 bases and J lost 2; bases outside the gene matches: 4. The CDR3 extends over 14 amino acids. Germline V lookup: CDR1 MNHEY, CDR2 SVGAGI. Here the CDR3 reads CASRLGTSAYEQYF. CDR3 nucleotides: TGTGCCAGCAGACTCGGGACTAGCGCCTACGAGCAGTACTTC.

The J gene is TRBJ1-5, the V gene TRBV18; 8 nucleotides line up with TRBD1. CDR1 and CDR2 (germline): KGHSH, LQKENI. This CDR3 is built from 14 residues. V dropped 3 bases and J dropped 4; count of bases not matched to a gene: 2. The CDR3 region is CASSPDRVNQPQHF. The DNA of the CDR3 is TGTGCCAGCTCACCGGACAGGGTTAATCAGCCCCAGCATTTT.

In this sample, this clone turned up once. The chain has TRBV19 and TRBJ1-1; a possible D gene is TRBD1 (5 bases). Germline CDR1 and CDR2: LNHDA and SQIVND (reference sequence). This CDR3 spans 13 amino acids. Trimming took off 3 bases at V and 11 bases at J, with 16 bases between the two ends. The CDR3 bases are TGTGCCAGTAGTATGGCCCCTGGGGGGTGGGCTTTCTTT. This encodes CASSMAPGGWAFF.

This chain connects TRBV5-4 to TRBJ2-2; unclear D gene. This CDR3 region has 15 residues. Germline V lookup: CDR1 SGHNT, CDR2 YYREEE (reference sequence). Trimming removed 4 bases from V and 6 bases from J, with 16 bases in between. The CDR3 spells CASSPTPVRAGELFF. CDR3 sequence (DNA): TGTGCCAGCAGCCCCACACCAGTCCGGGCCGGGGAGCTGTTTTTT.

This clone was seen a few times. The chain carries TRBV27 and TRBJ2-1; TRBD1 aligns across 8 bases. The germline gives CDR1 MNHEY, CDR2 SMNVEV (reference sequence). The CDR3 runs 18 residues. After removal of 5 bases from V and 5 bases from J, the junction contained 17 bases not matched to a gene. The CDR3 DNA follows: TGTGCCAGCAGTGACAGGGGATTAAGCCGTACCCTTCACAATGAGCAGTTCTTC. Protein: CASSDRGLSRTLHNEQFF.

This clone was recorded only once. V and J are TRBV7-8 and TRBJ2-3; D unresolved. This CDR3 region has 14 residues. The germline V gene has CDR1 SGHVS and CDR2 FQNEAQ. V gave up 3 bases and J gave up 2 bases, with 9 bases separating them. The CDR3 reads CASSLRPYTDTQYF. CDR3 nucleotides: TGTGCCAGCAGCTTGCGGCCCTACACAGATACGCAGTATTTT.

The V call is TRBV30, the J call TRBJ1-6, with D hard to call. The germline V gene encodes CDR1 GTSNPN and CDR2 SVGIG (reference sequence). The CDR3 length is 14 residues. Between the trimmed V and J ends, which lost 0 bases and 12 bases, there was a span of 15 bases. In DNA form, the CDR3 reads TGTGCCTGGAGTGTACGGACCACGGAGGTACCCCTCCACTTT. The encoded protein is CAWSVRTTEVPLHF.

The rearrangement links TRBV28 to TRBJ1-2; 8 bases fit TRBD1. CDR1 MDHEN and CDR2 SYDVKM come from the germline V gene. The CDR3 consists of 18 residues. Germline trimming cut 6 bases from V and 1 base from J; bases unmatched to any gene: 16. The CDR3 reads CASRSTSRTGLGNYGYTF. The CDR3 bases are TGTGCCAGCAGGTCTACTTCCAGGACAGGGCTGGGTAACTATGGCTACACCTTC.

The chain joins TRBV7-9 to TRBJ2-7, with 8 bases aligning to TRBD1. This CDR3 contains 16 residues. V trimming: 4 bases; J trimming: 3 bases; junction bases outside the gene matches: 11. CDR1 is SEHNR, CDR2 FQNEAQ, per germline (reference sequence). The DNA for the CDR3 is TGTGCCAGCAGCTCGTTCCGGGGACAGGAGAACTACGAGCAGTACTTC. Translation: CASSSFRGQENYEQYF.

This clone was picked up one time. The rearrangement joins TRBV7-9 to TRBJ1-1, with TRBD1 matching 7 bases. Per the germline V gene, CDR1 is SEHNR and CDR2 is FQNEAQ (reference sequence). The CDR3 length is 13 residues. The ends lost 6 bases at V and 1 base at J; junction bases unmatched: 2. In DNA, the CDR3 is TGTGCCAGCAGGGGACAGCCGAACACTGAAGCTTTCTTT. Translation gives CASRGQPNTEAFF. Drawing the rest from reference TRBV7-9 and TRBJ1-1, the complete variable domain is DTGVSQNPRHKITKRGQNVTFRCDPISEHNRLYWYRQTLGQGPEFLTYFQNEAQLEKSRLLSDRFSAERPKGSFSTLEIQRTEQGDSAMYLCASRGQPNTEAFFGQGTRLTVV.